This T cell receptor beta chain was sequenced during a study of chemoradiotherapy in HPV16-positive cancers. Overall study findings and caveats: HPV-specific T cells were functionally defined from only two HPV16-positive patients.

Profiling relied on immunoSEQ multiplex PCR, and the TCRdb table lists in-frame clones only, not all of them. Of about 53,000 clones listed, under 95% are singletons. Germline lookup yields CDR1 SGHNT and CDR2 YENEEA. V lost 5 bases to trimming and J lost 5 bases; unmatched junction nucleotides: 8. The length of the CDR3 is 15 residues. Notes on this clone: The antigen is not known.

This clonotype was sampled from a human donor with HPV-associated anogenital cancer. This material consisted of blood, taken from a patient who underwent chemoradiotherapy. The chain combines TRBV11-3 with TRBJ2-3; 9 bases fit TRBD2. The CDR3 is CASSLSGRGGDTQYF. CDR3 in DNA: TGTGCCAGCAGCCTTAGCGGGAGAGGTGGAGATACGCAGTATTTT. The whole variable domain, filled in from reference TRBV11-3 and TRBJ2-3, reads EAGVVQSPRYKIIEKKQPVAFWCNPISGHNTLYWYLQNLGQGPELLIRYENEEAVDDSQLPKDRFSAERLKGVDSTLKIQPAELGDSAVYLCASSLSGRGGDTQYFGPGTRLTVL.